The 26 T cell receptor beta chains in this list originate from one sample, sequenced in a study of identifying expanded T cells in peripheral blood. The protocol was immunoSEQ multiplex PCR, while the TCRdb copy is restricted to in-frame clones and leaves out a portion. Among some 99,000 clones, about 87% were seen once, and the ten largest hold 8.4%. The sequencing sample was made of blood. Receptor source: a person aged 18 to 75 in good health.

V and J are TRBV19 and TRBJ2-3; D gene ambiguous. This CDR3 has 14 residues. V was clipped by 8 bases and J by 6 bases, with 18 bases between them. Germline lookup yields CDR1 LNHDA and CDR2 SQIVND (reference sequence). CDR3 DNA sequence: TGTGCCAGTTCTATTTACGGGCCGGGCGATACGCAGTATTTT. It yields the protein CASSIYGPGDTQYF.

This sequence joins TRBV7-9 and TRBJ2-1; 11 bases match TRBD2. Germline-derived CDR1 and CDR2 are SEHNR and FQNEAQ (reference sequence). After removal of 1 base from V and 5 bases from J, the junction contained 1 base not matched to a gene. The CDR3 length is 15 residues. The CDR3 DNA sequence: TGTGCCAGCAGCTTAGAGACTAGCGGGGACAATGAGCAGTTCTTC. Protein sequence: CASSLETSGDNEQFF.

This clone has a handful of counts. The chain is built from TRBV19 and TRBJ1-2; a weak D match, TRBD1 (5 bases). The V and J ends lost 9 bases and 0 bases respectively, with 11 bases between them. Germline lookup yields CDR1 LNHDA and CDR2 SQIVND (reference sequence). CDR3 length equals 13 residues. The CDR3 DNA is TGTGCCAGAGGGACGGTAGCTAACTATGGCTACACCTTC. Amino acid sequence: CARGTVANYGYTF. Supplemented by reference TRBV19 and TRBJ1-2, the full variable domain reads DGGITQSPKYLFRKEGQNVTLSCEQNLNHDAMYWYRQDPGQGLRLIYYSQIVNDFQKGDIAEGYSVSREKKESFPLTVTSAQKNPTAFYLCARGTVANYGYTFGSGTRLTVV.

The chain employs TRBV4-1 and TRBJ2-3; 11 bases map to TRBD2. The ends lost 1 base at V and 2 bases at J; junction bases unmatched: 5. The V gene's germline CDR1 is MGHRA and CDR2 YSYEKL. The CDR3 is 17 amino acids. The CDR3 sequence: CASSQGASGGITDTQYF. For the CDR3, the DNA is TGCGCCAGCAGCCAAGGGGCTAGCGGGGGGATCACAGATACGCAGTATTTT.

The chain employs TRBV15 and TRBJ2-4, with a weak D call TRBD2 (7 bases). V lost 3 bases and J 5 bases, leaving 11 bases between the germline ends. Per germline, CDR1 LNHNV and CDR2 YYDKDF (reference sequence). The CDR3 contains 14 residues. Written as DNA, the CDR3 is TGTGCCACCAGCAGGAGGGAGGGGGAAAACATTCAGTACTTC. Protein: CATSRREGENIQYF. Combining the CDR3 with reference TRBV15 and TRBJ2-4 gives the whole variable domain DAMVIQNPRYQVTQFGKPVTLSCSQTLNHNVMYWYQQKSSQAPKLLFHYYDKDFNNEADTPDNFQSRRPNTSFCFLDIRSPGLGDTAMYLCATSRREGENIQYFGAGTRLSVL.

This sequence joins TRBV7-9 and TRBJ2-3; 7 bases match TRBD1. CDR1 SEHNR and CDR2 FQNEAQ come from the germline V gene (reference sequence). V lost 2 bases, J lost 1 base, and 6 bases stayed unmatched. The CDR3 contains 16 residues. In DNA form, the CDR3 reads TGTGCCAGCAGCTTATGGGGTACAGGGGGCACAGATACGCAGTATTTT. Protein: CASSLWGTGGTDTQYF.

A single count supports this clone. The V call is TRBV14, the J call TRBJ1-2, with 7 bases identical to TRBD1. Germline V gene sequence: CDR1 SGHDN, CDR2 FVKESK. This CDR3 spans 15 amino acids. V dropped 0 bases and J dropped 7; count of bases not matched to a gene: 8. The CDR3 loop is CASSQESQGGRGYTF. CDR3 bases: TGTGCCAGCAGCCAAGAAAGTCAGGGGGGACGTGGCTACACCTTC.

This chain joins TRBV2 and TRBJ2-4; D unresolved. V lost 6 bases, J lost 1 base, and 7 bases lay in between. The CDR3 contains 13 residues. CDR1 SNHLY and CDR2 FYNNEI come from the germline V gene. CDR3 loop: CASSRLAKNIQYF. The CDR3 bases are TGTGCCAGCAGCCGTCTGGCCAAAAACATTCAGTACTTC.

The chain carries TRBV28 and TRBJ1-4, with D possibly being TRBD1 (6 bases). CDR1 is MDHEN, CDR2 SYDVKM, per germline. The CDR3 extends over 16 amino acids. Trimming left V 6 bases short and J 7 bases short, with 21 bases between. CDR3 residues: CASSSDRSDGGEKLFF. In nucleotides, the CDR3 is TGTGCCAGCAGCTCAGACAGGTCCGATGGAGGTGAAAAACTGTTTTTT. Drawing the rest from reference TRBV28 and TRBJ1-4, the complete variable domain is DVKVTQSSRYLVKRTGEKVFLECVQDMDHENMFWYRQDPGLGLRLIYFSYDVKMKEKGDIPEGYSVSREKKERFSLILESASTNQTSMYLCASSSDRSDGGEKLFFGSGTQLSVL.

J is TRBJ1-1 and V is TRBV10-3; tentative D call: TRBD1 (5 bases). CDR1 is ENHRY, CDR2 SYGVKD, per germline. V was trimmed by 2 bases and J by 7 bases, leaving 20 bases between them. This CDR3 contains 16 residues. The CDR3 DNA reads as TGTGCCATCAGTGAGAGGGGCAGGCGAGGGAATTATGAAGCTTTCTTT. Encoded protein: CAISERGRRGNYEAFF.

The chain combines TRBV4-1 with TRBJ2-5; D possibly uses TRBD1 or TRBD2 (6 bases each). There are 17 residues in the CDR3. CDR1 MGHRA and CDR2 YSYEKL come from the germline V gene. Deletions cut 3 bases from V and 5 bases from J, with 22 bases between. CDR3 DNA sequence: TGCGCCAGCAGCCAGATTCGGTCCAGGGGCGGGGTGGAGACCCAGTACTTC. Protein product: CASSQIRSRGGVETQYF.

CDR3 sequence (DNA): TGTGCCAGCAGTGGACAGGGGGCAGATACGCAGTATTTT. Amino acid sequence: CASSGQGADTQYF. V usage is TRBV6-1 and J usage is TRBJ2-3; TRBD1 matches at 9 bases. Per germline, CDR1 MNHNS and CDR2 SASEGT. The CDR3 loop spans 13 amino acids. J gave up 4 bases and V 4 bases, and 0 bases lay outside the gene matches.

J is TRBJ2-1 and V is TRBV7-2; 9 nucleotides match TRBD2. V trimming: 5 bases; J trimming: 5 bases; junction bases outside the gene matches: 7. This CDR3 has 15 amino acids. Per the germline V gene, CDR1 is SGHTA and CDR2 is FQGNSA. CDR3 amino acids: CASSAGTSSNNEQFF. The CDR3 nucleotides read TGTGCCAGCAGCGCCGGGACTAGCAGTAACAATGAGCAGTTCTTC.

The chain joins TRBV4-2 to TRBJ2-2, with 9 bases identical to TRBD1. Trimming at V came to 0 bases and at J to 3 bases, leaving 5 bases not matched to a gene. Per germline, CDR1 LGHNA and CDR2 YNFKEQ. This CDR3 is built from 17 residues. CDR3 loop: CASSQESRQGDTGELFF. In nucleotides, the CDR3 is TGTGCCAGCAGCCAAGAAAGCCGACAGGGGGACACCGGGGAGCTGTTTTTT.

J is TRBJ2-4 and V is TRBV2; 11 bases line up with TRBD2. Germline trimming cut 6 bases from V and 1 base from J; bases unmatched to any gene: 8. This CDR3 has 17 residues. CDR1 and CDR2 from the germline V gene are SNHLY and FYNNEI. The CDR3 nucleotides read TGTGCCAGCAGGGAGATAGCGGGAGGGCCCGCCAAAAACATTCAGTACTTC. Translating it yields CASREIAGGPAKNIQYF.

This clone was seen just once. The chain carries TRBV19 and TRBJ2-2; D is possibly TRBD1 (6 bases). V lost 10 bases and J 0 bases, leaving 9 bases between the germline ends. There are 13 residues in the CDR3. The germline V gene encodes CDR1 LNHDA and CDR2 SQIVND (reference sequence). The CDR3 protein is CATRDTNTGELFF. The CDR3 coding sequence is TGTGCCACCCGGGACACGAACACCGGGGAGCTGTTTTTT.

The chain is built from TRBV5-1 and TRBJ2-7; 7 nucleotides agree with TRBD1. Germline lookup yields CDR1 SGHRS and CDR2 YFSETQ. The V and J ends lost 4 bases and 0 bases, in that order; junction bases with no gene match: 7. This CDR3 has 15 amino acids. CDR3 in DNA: TGCGCCAGCAGCAGGATGGACAGGAGCTCCTACGAGCAGTACTTC. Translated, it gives CASSRMDRSSYEQYF.

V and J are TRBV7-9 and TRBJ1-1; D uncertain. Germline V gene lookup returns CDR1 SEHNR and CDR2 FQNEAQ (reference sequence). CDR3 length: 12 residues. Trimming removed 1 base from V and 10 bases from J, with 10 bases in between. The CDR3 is CASSLENSRAFF. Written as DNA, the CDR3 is TGTGCCAGCAGCTTAGAAAACAGTCGAGCTTTCTTT. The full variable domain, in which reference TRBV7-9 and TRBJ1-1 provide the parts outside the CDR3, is DTGVSQNPRHKITKRGQNVTFRCDPISEHNRLYWYRQTLGQGPEFLTYFQNEAQLEKSRLLSDRFSAERPKGSFSTLEIQRTEQGDSAMYLCASSLENSRAFFGQGTRLTVV.

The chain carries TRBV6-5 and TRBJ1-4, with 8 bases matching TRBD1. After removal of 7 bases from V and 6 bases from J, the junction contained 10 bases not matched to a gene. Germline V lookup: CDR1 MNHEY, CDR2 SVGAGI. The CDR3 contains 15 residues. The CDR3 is CASTRGQGGDEKLFF. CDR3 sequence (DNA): TGTGCCAGCACAAGAGGACAGGGCGGGGATGAAAAACTGTTTTTT.

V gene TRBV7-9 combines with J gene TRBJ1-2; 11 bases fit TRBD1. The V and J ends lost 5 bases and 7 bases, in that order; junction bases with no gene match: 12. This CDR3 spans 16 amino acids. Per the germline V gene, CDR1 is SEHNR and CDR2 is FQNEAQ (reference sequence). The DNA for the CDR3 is TGTGCCAGCAGCCCTACGACGGCGGGACAGGGGGTTGGCTACACCTTC. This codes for CASSPTTAGQGVGYTF.

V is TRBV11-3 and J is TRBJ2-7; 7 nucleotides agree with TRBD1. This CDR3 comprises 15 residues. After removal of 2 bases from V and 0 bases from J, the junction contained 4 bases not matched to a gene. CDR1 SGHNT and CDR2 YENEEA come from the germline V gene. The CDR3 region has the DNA TGTGCCAGCAGCTTAATCCCAGGGGGCTCCTACGAGCAGTACTTC. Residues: CASSLIPGGSYEQYF. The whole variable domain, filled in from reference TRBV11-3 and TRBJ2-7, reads EAGVVQSPRYKIIEKKQPVAFWCNPISGHNTLYWYLQNLGQGPELLIRYENEEAVDDSQLPKDRFSAERLKGVDSTLKIQPAELGDSAVYLCASSLIPGGSYEQYFGPGTRLTVT.

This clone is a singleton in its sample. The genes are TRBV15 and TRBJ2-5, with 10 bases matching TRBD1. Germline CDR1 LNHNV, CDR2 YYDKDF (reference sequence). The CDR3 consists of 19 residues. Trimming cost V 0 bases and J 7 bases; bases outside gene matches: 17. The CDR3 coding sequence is TGTGCCACCAGCAGAGATACCGTAACGACGACAGGGGGCTTGTTGACCCAGTACTTC. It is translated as CATSRDTVTTTGGLLTQYF.

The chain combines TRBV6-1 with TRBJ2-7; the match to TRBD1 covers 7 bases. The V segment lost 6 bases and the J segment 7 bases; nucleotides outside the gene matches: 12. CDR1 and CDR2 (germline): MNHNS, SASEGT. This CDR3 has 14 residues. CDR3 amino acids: CASRSTGILGEQYF. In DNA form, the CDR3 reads TGTGCCAGCAGGTCGACAGGGATATTAGGTGAGCAGTACTTC.

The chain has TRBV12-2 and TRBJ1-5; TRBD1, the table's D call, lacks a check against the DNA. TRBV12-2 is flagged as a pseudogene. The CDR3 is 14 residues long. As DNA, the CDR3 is TGTGCAAGTCGCCTGGACAGGGGGTGTCAGCCCCAGCATTTT. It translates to CASRLDRGCQPQHF.

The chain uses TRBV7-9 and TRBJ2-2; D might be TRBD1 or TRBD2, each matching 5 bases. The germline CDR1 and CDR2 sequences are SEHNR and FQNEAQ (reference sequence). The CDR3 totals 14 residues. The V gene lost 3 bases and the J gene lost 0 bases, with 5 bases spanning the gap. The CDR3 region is CASSLGANTGELFF. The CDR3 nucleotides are TGTGCCAGCAGCTTGGGGGCGAACACCGGGGAGCTGTTTTTT.

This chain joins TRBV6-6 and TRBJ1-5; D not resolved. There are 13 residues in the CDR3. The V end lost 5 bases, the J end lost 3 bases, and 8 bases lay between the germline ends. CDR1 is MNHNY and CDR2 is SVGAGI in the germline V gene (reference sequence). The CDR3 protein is CASSLGPNQPQHF. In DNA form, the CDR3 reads TGTGCCAGCAGTCTGGGCCCCAATCAGCCCCAGCATTTT.